A selection of T cell receptor beta chains follows, all from one sample in a study of post-analysis software for immune sequencing data. TCRdb passed the PCR reads through MiXCR, listing each CDR3 protein once. The sample consists of some 370,000 distinct CDR3 sequences, roughly 30% of them appearing once. Sequencing was done on a sample of blood. These receptors were taken from a girl between 5 and 17 years old with multiple sclerosis. CDR3s include the opening cysteine and the closing phenylalanine or tryptophan. Fields, in order: D gene, J gene, V gene, clone size, CDR3 protein, CDR3 DNA. A D gene is named only where the DNA matches it firmly. Clone size is not always given. Where it is, it says once, few, many or a class for expanded clones.

>TRBD2|TRBJ2-4|TRBV12-3/TRBV12-4|.
CASSFLGGGGNIQYF
TGTGCCAGCAGCTTTCTCGGGGGGGGCGGAAACATTCAGTACTTC
>TRBD1|TRBJ2-1|TRBV3-1|.
CASSPQDRGAYNEQFF
TGTGCCAGCAGCCCCCAGGACAGGGGAGCCTACAATGAGCAGTTCTTC
>TRBD2|TRBJ2-5|TRBV7-9|few
CASSETGTSRHQETQYF
TGTGCCAGCAGCGAAACCGGGACTAGCAGACACCAAGAGACCCAGTACTTC
>.|TRBJ1-2|TRBV7-2|.
CASRPGSSFGYTF
TGTGCCAGCAGACCAGGGTCGTCGTTTGGCTACACCTTC
>.|TRBJ1-1|TRBV2|once
CASSWSTEAFF
TGTGCCAGCAGTTGGAGTACTGAAGCTTTCTTT
>.|TRBJ1-1|TRBV29-1|.
CSVDLTVNTEAFF
TGCAGCGTTGATCTTACGGTGAACACTGAAGCTTTCTTT
>.|TRBJ2-7|TRBV7-7|.
CASSIRLEPYNEQYF
TGTGCTAGCAGCATCCGACTAGAGCCCTACAATGAGCAGTACTTC
>.|TRBJ2-7|TRBV12-3/TRBV12-4|few
CASTGDAYEQYF
TGTGCCAGCACGGGGGATGCCTACGAGCAGTACTTC
>TRBD2|TRBJ2-5|TRBV5-1|few
CASSGSGGAWRQETQYF
TGCGCCAGCAGCGGTAGCGGGGGGGCCTGGAGGCAAGAGACCCAGTACTTC
>.|TRBJ2-3|TRBV28|.
CASIQGGVTDTQYF
TGTGCCAGCATCCAAGGGGGGGTCACAGATACGCAGTATTTT
>.|TRBJ1-2|TRBV7-6|few
CASSPLGGVAYDGYTF
TGCGCCAGCAGCCCCCTTGGGGGGGTGGCGTACGATGGCTACACCTTC
>.|TRBJ1-2|TRBV20-1|few
CSATPGRLSNGYTF
TGCAGTGCTACCCCCGGAAGACTCTCAAATGGCTACACCTTC
>.|TRBJ2-7|TRBV20-1|once
CSALGHRSAYEQYF
TGCAGTGCTCTTGGGCACAGATCAGCCTACGAGCAGTACTTC
>.|TRBJ1-2|TRBV12-3/TRBV12-4|.
CASSSPPGNYGYTF
TGTGCCAGCAGTTCCCCCCCGGGAAACTATGGCTACACCTTC
>.|TRBJ2-2|TRBV28|.
CASSLGAMTGELFF
TGTGCCAGCAGTTTAGGTGCGATGACGGGGGAGCTGTTTTTT
>.|TRBJ2-5|TRBV6-7|few
CASSPRQDGKTQYF
TGTGCCAGCAGTCCCCGACAGGACGGAAAGACCCAGTACTTC
>.|TRBJ2-1|TRBV25-1|.
CASSGTTEVEQFF
TGTGCCAGCAGTGGGACGACAGAGGTTGAGCAGTTCTTC
>TRBD1|TRBJ2-5|TRBV20-1|.
CSARRTGKETQYF
TGCAGTGCTAGAAGGACAGGGAAAGAGACCCAGTACTTC
>TRBD1|TRBJ1-2|TRBV6-6|.
CGSNTDRGDGYTF
TGTGGCAGCAATACCGACAGGGGGGATGGCTACACCTTC
>TRBD1|TRBJ1-4|TRBV6-5|few
CASSPGQGLNEKLFF
TGTGCCAGCAGTCCCGGACAGGGTTTAAATGAAAAACTGTTTTTT
>.|TRBJ2-4|TRBV20-1|.
CSASQAGRNIQYF
TGCAGTGCTAGCCAGGCTGGAAGAAACATTCAGTACTTC
>TRBD2|TRBJ2-5|TRBV12-5|.
CASGAGGQETQYF
TGTGCTAGTGGTGCGGGGGGCCAAGAGACCCAGTACTTC
>.|TRBJ1-2|TRBV5-6|.
CASSPGTPTGYTF
TGTGCCAGCAGCCCGGGGACCCCGACGGGCTACACCTTC
>TRBD2|TRBJ2-1|TRBV5-1|.
CASSLAAGDQNEQFF
TGCGCCAGCAGCTTAGCAGCGGGGGATCAAAATGAGCAGTTCTTC
>.|TRBJ1-1|TRBV11-2|.
CASSLGQVLSTEAFF
TGTGCCAGCAGCTTAGGGCAGGTACTTAGCACTGAAGCTTTCTTT
>.|TRBJ2-5|TRBV6-1|.
CASSVWTHQETQYF
TGTGCCAGCAGTGTTTGGACACACCAAGAGACCCAGTACTTC
>TRBD1|TRBJ2-7|TRBV5-5|.
CASSFLGGESYEQYF
TGTGCCAGCAGCTTCTTAGGGGGCGAGTCCTACGAGCAGTACTTC
>.|TRBJ2-3|TRBV7-2|few
CASSLAGGAPPDTQYF
TGTGCCAGCAGCTTAGCTGGGGGGGCCCCCCCAGATACGCAGTATTTT
>.|TRBJ1-4|TRBV5-1|.
CASSLVSGTSEKLFF
TGCGCCAGCAGCCTGGTCTCCGGGACATCTGAAAAACTGTTTTTT
>.|TRBJ2-1|TRBV7-2|.
CANSLYAEQFF
TGTGCCAACAGCTTATACGCTGAGCAGTTCTTC
>.|TRBJ2-6|TRBV12-3/TRBV12-4|few
CASSRAGANVLTF
TGTGCCAGCAGTCGGGCTGGGGCCAACGTCCTGACTTTC
>.|TRBJ2-4|TRBV30|.
CAWSQPFGAKNIQYF
TGTGCCTGGAGTCAGCCCTTCGGAGCCAAAAACATTCAGTACTTC